This T cell receptor beta chain stems from a study of long-term antiretroviral therapy in people with HIV. The assay used was immunoSEQ (version v3.0), run at survey level. Profiling relied on immunoSEQ multiplex PCR, and the TCRdb table lists in-frame clones only, not all of them. The sample records some 20,000 clones, around three quarters being singletons. The V gene end was trimmed by 0 bases and the J gene end by 4 bases; junction bases not matched to a gene: 7. Per the germline V gene, CDR1 is KGHSH and CDR2 is LQKENI. The CDR3 is made up of 16 amino acids. The clonotype originates from a man aged 50 to 59 with HIV. Material: unsorted PBMCs, obtained 2.2 years after starting antiretroviral therapy. The chain joins TRBV18 to TRBJ2-3, with TRBD2 matching over 7 bases. The CDR3 is CASSPPGAGSADTQYF. CDR3 DNA: TGTGCCAGCTCACCACCGGGAGCGGGGTCGGCAGATACGCAGTATTTT. The full variable domain, completed using reference TRBV18 and TRBJ2-3, is NAGVMQNPRHLVRRRGQEARLRCSPMKGHSHVYWYRQLPEEGLKFMVYLQKENIIDESGMPKERFSAEFPKEGPSILRIQQVVRGDSAAYFCASSPPGAGSADTQYFGPGTRLTVL.